This TCR beta chain came from a study of shared T cell receptors in the human thymus. The repertoire was sequenced with immunoSEQ multiplex PCR; TCRdb's copy has only in-frame clones and lacks some. The table lists hundreds of thousands of clones, 95% of them singletons. This clone was seen only once. This CDR3 spans 14 amino acids. The V gene's germline CDR1 is SGHTA and CDR2 FQGNSA. V dropped 5 bases and J dropped 0 bases, with 9 bases sitting between them. The receptor was derived from a human donor. Sequences were obtained from thymocytes. V is TRBV7-2 and J is TRBJ2-3; D uncertain. CDR3 protein: CASSAHPSTDTQYF. CDR3 nucleotides: TGTGCCAGCAGCGCCCATCCTAGCACAGATACGCAGTATTTT.